This TCR beta chain was captured by sequencing in a study of T-cell reconstitution after alpha-beta-depleted transplantation in children. This sample's TCRbeta library carried unique molecular identifier barcodes. MiXCR, applied by TCRdb to the PCR reads, yields one record per CDR3 protein. The repertoire holds about 78,000 distinct CDR3 sequences, with about 14% as singletons. Study outcomes and limitations: Reportedly, roughly two months post-transplant, alpha-beta T cells arose from several hundred expanded graft clones.

Comments on this clonotype: As yet, its antigen is unknown.

This sequence was found in a male patient aged 2-15 years who had a stem cell transplant for acute lymphoblastic leukemia, so the T cells may come from the graft donor. The sample was PBMCs, mostly from graft donor cells, taken 180 days after TCRalphabeta/CD19-depleted stem cell transplant.

DNA for the CDR3: TGCGCCAGCAGCCCGGGGCCCGGGACAGGGGGGAACACTGAAGCTTTCTTT. This gives the protein CASSPGPGTGGNTEAFF. V gene TRBV5-1 combines with J gene TRBJ1-1, with TRBD1 matching over 11 bases. The junction had 9 bases not matched to a gene; V was cut back by 4 bases and J by 1 base. The CDR3 length is 17 residues. From germline, CDR1 is SGHRS and CDR2 YFSETQ.